This TCR beta chain was obtained from a study of blood T cell repertoires in COVID-19. In the study's own analysis: It was from reference gene primer amplification that nucleated cell counts were estimated. TCRdb keeps only in-frame clones here, not all; method: immunoSEQ multiplex PCR. The V and J calls and the clone size are those of that table, but D and trimming were determined from the DNA. The sample has about 90,000 clones, about 85% seen once. Deletions cut 5 bases from V and 4 bases from J, with 14 bases between. CDR1 is MDHEN and CDR2 is SYDVKM in the germline V gene. CDR3 length: 14 residues.

This TCR came from a woman in her 70s with active or convalescent COVID-19. The J gene is TRBJ1-2, the V gene TRBV28; possible D gene TRBD1, 6 bases. Input material: peripheral blood. Written as DNA, the CDR3 is TGTGCCAGCAGTGGGGGGGGACATTTCTATGGCTACACCTTC. Translating gives CASSGGGHFYGYTF.